These T cell receptor beta chains were read from a single sample in a study of shared clonotypes between healthy human individuals. The table came from immunoSEQ multiplex PCR; TCRdb's copy has only in-frame clones and leaves some out. Among hundreds of thousands of clones, 75% to 85% were seen once, and the ten largest hold under 15%. The sequencing input was PBMCs. The receptors originated from a woman between 35 and 50 years old in good health. Some clones in this sample may be carry-over from other donors' samples. CDR3s include the opening cysteine and the closing phenylalanine or tryptophan. The order of the fields is V gene, J gene, D gene, clone size, CDR3 DNA, CDR3 protein. A D gene is named only where the DNA matches it firmly. Only some rows state a clone size, as once, few, many or a class for expanded clones.

V gene: TRBV7-3; J gene: TRBJ2-5; D gene: TRBD1; clone size: -; CDR3 DNA: TGTGCCAGCAGCCGCGGACAGGGAGAGACCCAGTACTTC; CDR3 protein: CASSRGQGETQYF
V gene: TRBV5-1; J gene: TRBJ2-1; D gene: -; clone size: -; CDR3 DNA: TGCGCCAGCAGCCCCCGAGGGTTGGGGGGAGGCTCCTACAATGAGCAGTTCTTC; CDR3 protein: CASSPRGLGGGSYNEQFF
V gene: TRBV18; J gene: TRBJ2-7; D gene: -; clone size: -; CDR3 DNA: TGTGCCAGCTCACCAAATTCCTACGAGCAGTACTTC; CDR3 protein: CASSPNSYEQYF
V gene: TRBV18; J gene: TRBJ2-5; D gene: -; clone size: -; CDR3 DNA: TGTGCCAGCTCACAGGGTTTCCAAGAGACCCAGTACTTC; CDR3 protein: CASSQGFQETQYF
V gene: TRBV25-1; J gene: TRBJ1-2; D gene: TRBD1; clone size: -; CDR3 DNA: TGTGCCAGCACCGAGACAGGGGGCCCGAACTATGGCTACACCTTC; CDR3 protein: CASTETGGPNYGYTF
V gene: TRBV15; J gene: TRBJ2-2; D gene: -; clone size: -; CDR3 DNA: TGTGCCACCAGCAGAGATCCACTGGGGGGTACCGGGGAGCTGTTTTTT; CDR3 protein: CATSRDPLGGTGELFF
V gene: TRBV9; J gene: TRBJ2-2; D gene: -; clone size: few; CDR3 DNA: TGTGCCAGCAGCGTTCAGTACGGGGAGCTGTTTTTT; CDR3 protein: CASSVQYGELFF
V gene: TRBV6-1; J gene: TRBJ2-1; D gene: TRBD2; clone size: many; CDR3 DNA: TGTGCCAGCAGTGAAGCGCTAGTTGGCCCCTGGGGGGGGAATGAGCAGTTCTTC; CDR3 protein: CASSEALVGPWGGNEQFF
V gene: TRBV7-2; J gene: TRBJ2-7; D gene: -; clone size: -; CDR3 DNA: TGTGCCAGCACGCCGCGAGGAGGATTATACGAGCAGTACTTC; CDR3 protein: CASTPRGGLYEQYF
V gene: TRBV18; J gene: TRBJ2-1; D gene: TRBD2; clone size: -; CDR3 DNA: TGTGCCAGCTCATTTCCCTTGACTAGCGGGAGGCCATGGAGCTCCTACAATGAGCAGTTCTTC; CDR3 protein: CASSFPLTSGRPWSSYNEQFF
V gene: TRBV28; J gene: TRBJ2-7; D gene: -; clone size: few; CDR3 DNA: TGTGCCAGCAGACAGGGACCCTACGAGCAGTACTTC; CDR3 protein: CASRQGPYEQYF
V gene: TRBV10-3; J gene: TRBJ1-4; D gene: -; clone size: -; CDR3 DNA: TGTGCCATCAGTGAGGATAGGGAAAAACTGTTTTTT; CDR3 protein: CAISEDREKLFF
V gene: TRBV7-2; J gene: TRBJ1-5; D gene: -; clone size: -; CDR3 DNA: TGTGCCAGCAGCCCCCAGGTCCGAAATCAGCCCCAGCATTTT; CDR3 protein: CASSPQVRNQPQHF
V gene: TRBV11-2; J gene: TRBJ2-1; D gene: TRBD2; clone size: -; CDR3 DNA: TGTGCCAGCAGCTTAACTAGCGGGAGCGATGAGCAGTTCTTC; CDR3 protein: CASSLTSGSDEQFF
V gene: TRBV18; J gene: TRBJ2-7; D gene: -; clone size: -; CDR3 DNA: TGTGCCAGCTCACCACGTAGGGGATACGAGCAGTACTTC; CDR3 protein: CASSPRRGYEQYF
V gene: TRBV7-2; J gene: TRBJ2-1; D gene: -; clone size: -; CDR3 DNA: TGTGCCAGCAGCTTATCCAGGGCCAATGAGCAGTTCTTC; CDR3 protein: CASSLSRANEQFF
V gene: TRBV19; J gene: TRBJ1-4; D gene: -; clone size: -; CDR3 DNA: TGTGCCAGTAGTATCGGGTCAGCAACTAATGAAAAACTGTTTTTT; CDR3 protein: CASSIGSATNEKLFF
V gene: TRBV29-1; J gene: TRBJ1-2; D gene: -; clone size: -; CDR3 DNA: TGCAGCTCCGACCCCTACACCTTC; CDR3 protein: CSSDPYTF
V gene: TRBV5-1; J gene: TRBJ2-2; D gene: -; clone size: -; CDR3 DNA: TGCGCCAGCAGCTACACAGATAACACCGGGGAGCTGTTTTTT; CDR3 protein: CASSYTDNTGELFF
V gene: TRBV18; J gene: TRBJ2-6; D gene: -; clone size: -; CDR3 DNA: TGTGCCAGCTCACCTAACTCTGGGGCCAACGTCCTGACTTTC; CDR3 protein: CASSPNSGANVLTF
V gene: TRBV28; J gene: TRBJ2-7; D gene: TRBD1; clone size: once; CDR3 DNA: TGTGCCAGCAGTTTACAGGGGGCTGGCTCCTACGAGCAGTACTTC; CDR3 protein: CASSLQGAGSYEQYF
V gene: TRBV11-2; J gene: TRBJ2-3; D gene: TRBD2; clone size: few; CDR3 DNA: TGTGCCAGCAGCTTCCGACTAGCTGCTAGCACAGATACGCAGTATTTT; CDR3 protein: CASSFRLAASTDTQYF
V gene: TRBV6-1; J gene: TRBJ1-4; D gene: -; clone size: once; CDR3 DNA: TGTGCCAGCAGTGAAAATATTGGGCAGGGGTATGAAAAACTGTTTTTT; CDR3 protein: CASSENIGQGYEKLFF
V gene: TRBV23-1; J gene: TRBJ2-7; D gene: TRBD1; clone size: -; CDR3 DNA: TGCGCCAGCAGAGTCAGACCGGGACAGGAATCCTACGAGCAGTACTTC; CDR3 protein: CASRVRPGQESYEQYF
V gene: TRBV5-3; J gene: TRBJ2-7; D gene: -; clone size: -; CDR3 DNA: TGTGCCAGAAGCTTCCCCCGGGACGCAAAAACCTACGAGCAGTACTTC; CDR3 protein: CARSFPRDAKTYEQYF
V gene: TRBV15; J gene: TRBJ2-3; D gene: -; clone size: once; CDR3 DNA: TGTGCCACCAGCAGGGACCGGAGGGGGTCGGGCACAGATACGCAGTATTTT; CDR3 protein: CATSRDRRGSGTDTQYF
V gene: TRBV27; J gene: TRBJ2-2; D gene: TRBD2; clone size: once; CDR3 DNA: TGTGCCAGCAGCCCGGGACTAGCGGGAGCCGGGGAGCTGTTTTTT; CDR3 protein: CASSPGLAGAGELFF
V gene: TRBV30; J gene: TRBJ2-1; D gene: -; clone size: -; CDR3 DNA: TGTGCCTGGAGTGTATACAGCGCGGACAATGAGCAGTTCTTC; CDR3 protein: CAWSVYSADNEQFF
V gene: TRBV19; J gene: TRBJ1-1; D gene: -; clone size: -; CDR3 DNA: TGTGCCAGTAGCATGTGGGGGGTTGTCCAAAAGAACACTGAAGCTTTCTTT; CDR3 protein: CASSMWGVVQKNTEAFF
V gene: TRBV7-8; J gene: TRBJ1-5; D gene: -; clone size: once; CDR3 DNA: TGTGCCAGCAGCTCGACGGGAGGCAGCAATCAGCCCCAGCATTTT; CDR3 protein: CASSSTGGSNQPQHF
V gene: TRBV11-2; J gene: TRBJ2-7; D gene: -; clone size: -; CDR3 DNA: TGTGCCAGCAGCTTAGGACCGCTGGGGAACTACGAGCAGTACTTC; CDR3 protein: CASSLGPLGNYEQYF
V gene: TRBV18; J gene: TRBJ2-5; D gene: -; clone size: few; CDR3 DNA: TGTGCCAGCTCACCACCGTCAGCAGAGACCCAGTACTTC; CDR3 protein: CASSPPSAETQYF